A single sample gave rise to the 2 T cell receptor beta chains below, sequenced in a study of Ad26.COV2.S vaccination and SARS-CoV-2 variants. Treatment described: about 20 received Ad26.COV2.S at low or high dose, single or two shots; about 5 received placebo; per-sample allocation not given. Sampling occurred on day 63 after the first vaccine or placebo injection. Assay: immunoSEQ multiplex PCR; the TCRdb copy retains only in-frame clones and omits some. The profile shows about 280,000 clones, 87% of them singletons. The sequences come from peripheral blood, collected in a trial of Ad26.COV2.S vaccine versus placebo. The receptors come from a person aged 18 to 65 who received the Ad26.COV2.S COVID-19 vaccine or a placebo.

This chain links TRBV23-1 with TRBJ2-7, with 11 bases lining up with TRBD2. TRBV23-1 is labeled an ORF, and its function is uncertain. CDR3 length: 18 amino acids. Unmatched junction bases numbered 16, after V lost 6 bases and J lost 3 bases. In nucleotides, the CDR3 is TGCGCCAGCAGCCTCCCTTTCACTAGCGGGGGCCAACACTACGAGCAGTACTTC. This encodes CASSLPFTSGGQHYEQYF.

As concerns this clone: This sample includes further DNA sequences coding for the same CDR3. This chain connects TRBV5-6 to TRBJ2-2, with 8 bases matching TRBD1. The J segment lost 5 bases and the V segment lost 0 bases, leaving 6 bases of the junction unmatched. This CDR3 comprises 16 residues. Germline loops: CDR1 SGHDT, CDR2 YYEEEE. CDR3 nucleotides: TGTGCCAGCAGCTTGGAGGGCAGGGGGCCTACCGGGGAGCTGTTTTTT. It yields the protein CASSLEGRGPTGELFF. Full variable domain (missing parts from reference TRBV5-6 and TRBJ2-2): DAGVTQSPTHLIKTRGQQVTLRCSPKSGHDTVSWYQQALGQGPQFIFQYYEEEERQRGNFPDRFSGHQFPNYSSELNVNALLLGDSALYLCASSLEGRGPTGELFFGEGSRLTVL.